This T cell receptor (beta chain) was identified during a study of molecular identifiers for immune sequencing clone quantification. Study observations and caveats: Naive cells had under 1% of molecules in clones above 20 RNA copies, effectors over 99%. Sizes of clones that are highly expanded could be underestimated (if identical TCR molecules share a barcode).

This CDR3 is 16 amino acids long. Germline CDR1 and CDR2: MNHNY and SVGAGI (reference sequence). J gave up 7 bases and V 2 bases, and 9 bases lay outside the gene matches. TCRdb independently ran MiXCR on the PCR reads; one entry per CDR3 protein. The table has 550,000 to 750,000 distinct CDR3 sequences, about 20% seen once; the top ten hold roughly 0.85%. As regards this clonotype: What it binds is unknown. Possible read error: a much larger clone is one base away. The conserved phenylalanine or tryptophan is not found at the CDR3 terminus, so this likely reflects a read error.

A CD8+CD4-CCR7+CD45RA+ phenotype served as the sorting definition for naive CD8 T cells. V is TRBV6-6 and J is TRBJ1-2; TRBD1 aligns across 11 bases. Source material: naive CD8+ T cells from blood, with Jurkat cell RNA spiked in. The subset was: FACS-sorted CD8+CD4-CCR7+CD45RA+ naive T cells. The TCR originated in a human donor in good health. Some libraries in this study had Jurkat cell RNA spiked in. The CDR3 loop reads CASSYRTGGVSSGYTL. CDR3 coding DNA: TGTGCCAGCAGTTACCGGACAGGGGGCGTCTCCTCTGGCTACACCCTC.